This entry describes one TCR beta chain. Data came from immunoSEQ multiplex PCR; TCRdb stores just in-frame clones and leaves some out. The data contain around 50,000 clones, approximately 94% of them singletons. The ends were cut back, 2 bases at V and 2 bases at J, with 9 bases in the middle. The germline V gene has CDR1 MNHNY and CDR2 SVGAGI (reference sequence). The CDR3 runs to 14 residues. The sample is drawn from a study of T cell changes during pregnancy in multiple sclerosis. The V call is TRBV6-6, the J call TRBJ2-5; maybe TRBD1 (5 bases). Source: CD8+ T cells from peripheral blood mononuclear cells, taken in the first trimester of pregnancy. This receptor was identified in a female donor with multiple sclerosis, enrolled in a pregnancy study. This chain's CDR3 is CASSYVDRQETQYF. The CDR3 region has the DNA TGTGCCAGCAGTTACGTCGACAGACAAGAGACCCAGTACTTC.